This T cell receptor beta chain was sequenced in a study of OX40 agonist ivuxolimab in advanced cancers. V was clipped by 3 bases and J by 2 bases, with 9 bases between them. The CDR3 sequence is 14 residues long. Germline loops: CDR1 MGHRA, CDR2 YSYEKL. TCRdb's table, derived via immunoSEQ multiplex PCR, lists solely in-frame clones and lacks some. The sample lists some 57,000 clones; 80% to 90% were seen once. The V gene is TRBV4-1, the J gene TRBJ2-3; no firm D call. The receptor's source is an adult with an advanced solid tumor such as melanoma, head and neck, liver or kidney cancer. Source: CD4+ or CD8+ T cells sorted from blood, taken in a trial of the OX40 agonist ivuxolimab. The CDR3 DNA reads TGCGCCAGCAGCCAGGGGTGGTCCACAGATACGCAGTATTTT. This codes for CASSQGWSTDTQYF.